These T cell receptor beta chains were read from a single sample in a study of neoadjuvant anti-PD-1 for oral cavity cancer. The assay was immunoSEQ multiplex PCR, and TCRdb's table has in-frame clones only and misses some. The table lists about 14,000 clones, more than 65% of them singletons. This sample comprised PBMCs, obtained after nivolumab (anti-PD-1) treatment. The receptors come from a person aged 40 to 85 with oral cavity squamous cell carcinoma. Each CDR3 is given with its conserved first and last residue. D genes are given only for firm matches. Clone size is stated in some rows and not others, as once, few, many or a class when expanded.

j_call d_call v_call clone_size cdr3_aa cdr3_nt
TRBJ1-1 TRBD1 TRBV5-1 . CASSLQPGQPETEAFF TGCGCCAGCAGCCTACAACCGGGACAGCCGGAGACTGAAGCTTTCTTT
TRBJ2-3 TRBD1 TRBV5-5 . CASSPTGTGRGTQYF TGTGCCAGCAGCCCGACCGGGACAGGGAGGGGTACGCAGTATTTT
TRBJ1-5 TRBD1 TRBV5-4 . CASSLGTGGGQPQHF TGTGCCAGCAGCTTGGGGACAGGGGGCGGCCAGCCCCAGCATTTT
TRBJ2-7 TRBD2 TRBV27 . CASSTQGTSFHEQYF TGTGCCAGCAGTACTCAGGGGACTAGCTTCCACGAGCAGTACTTC
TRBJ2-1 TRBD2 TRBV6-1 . CASSEFPAGTSYNEQFF TGTGCCAGCAGTGAGTTCCCTGCCGGGACTAGTTACAATGAGCAGTTCTTC
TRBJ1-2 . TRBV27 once CASSPGRRGGYGYTF TGTGCCAGCAGTCCAGGGCGCAGGGGTGGCTATGGCTACACCTTC
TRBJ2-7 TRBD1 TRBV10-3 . CAISGQAGGHEQYF TGTGCCATCAGCGGACAGGCTGGGGGTCACGAGCAGTACTTC
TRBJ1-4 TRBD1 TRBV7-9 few CASSRPGQGREKLFF TGTGCCAGCAGTCGGCCGGGACAGGGGAGGGAAAAACTGTTTTTT
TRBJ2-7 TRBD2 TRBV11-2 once CATGGGGYEQYF TGTGCCACCGGCGGGGGAGGGTACGAGCAGTACTTC
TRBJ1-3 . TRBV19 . CASSSGSSGRNTIYF TGTGCCAGTAGTTCCGGGAGCTCGGGAAGAAACACCATATATTTT
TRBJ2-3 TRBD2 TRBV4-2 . CASSQDPPSGGNTDTQYF TGTGCCAGCAGCCAAGATCCTCCAAGCGGGGGCAACACAGATACGCAGTATTTT
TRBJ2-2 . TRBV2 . CASSEVVKSGKGGGVNTGELFF TGTGCCAGCAGTGAAGTTGTAAAATCCGGGAAAGGCGGCGGAGTGAACACCGGGGAGCTGTTTTTT
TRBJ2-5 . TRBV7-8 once CASSPSRFQETQYF TGTGCCAGCAGCCCCAGTAGGTTCCAAGAGACCCAGTACTTC
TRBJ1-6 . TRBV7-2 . CASSLAPDLYNSPLHF TGTGCCAGCAGCTTAGCGCCGGATCTATATAATTCACCCCTCCACTTT
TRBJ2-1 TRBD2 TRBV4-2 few CASSQAVQTSGSNEQFF TGTGCCAGCAGCCAGGCCGTCCAGACTAGCGGGAGTAATGAGCAGTTCTTC
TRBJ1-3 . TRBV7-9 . CASSPWAGNTIYF TGTGCCAGCAGCCCCTGGGCTGGAAACACCATATATTTT
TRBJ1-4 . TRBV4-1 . CASSLGPGMLTNEKLFF TGCGCCAGCAGCCTGGGGCCGGGGATGTTAACTAATGAAAAACTGTTTTTT
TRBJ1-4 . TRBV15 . CATSRVTGINEKLFF TGTGCCACCAGCAGAGTCACAGGAATAAATGAAAAACTGTTTTTT
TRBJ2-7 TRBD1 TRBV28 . CASSQMTGVDEQYF TGTGCCAGCAGTCAGATGACAGGGGTCGACGAGCAGTACTTC
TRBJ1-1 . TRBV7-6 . CASSFGWNTEAFF TGTGCCAGCAGCTTCGGCTGGAACACTGAAGCTTTCTTT
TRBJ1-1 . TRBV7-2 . CASSAGPRANTEAFF TGTGCCAGCAGCGCCGGGCCCAGGGCGAACACTGAAGCTTTCTTT
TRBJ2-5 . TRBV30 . CAWGGWGETQYF TGTGCCTGGGGTGGGTGGGGAGAGACCCAGTACTTC
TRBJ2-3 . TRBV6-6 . CASSRLQTDTQYF TGTGCCAGCAGTAGACTACAGACAGATACGCAGTATTTT
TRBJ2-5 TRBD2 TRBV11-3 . CASSPSSGGEETQYF TGTGCCAGCAGCCCCAGTAGCGGGGGAGAGGAGACCCAGTACTTC
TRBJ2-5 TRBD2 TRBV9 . CASSAGLAGAQETQYF TGTGCCAGCAGCGCGGGACTAGCGGGGGCCCAAGAGACCCAGTACTTC
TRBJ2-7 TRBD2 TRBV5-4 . CASSLQLGGSHEQYF TGTGCCAGCAGCTTGCAATTGGGCGGGAGCCACGAGCAGTACTTC
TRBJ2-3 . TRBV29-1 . CSVEDWAAGAPLDTQYF TGCAGCGTTGAAGATTGGGCGGCGGGCGCGCCCCTGGATACGCAGTATTTT
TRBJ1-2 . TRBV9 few CASSPSGDGYTF TGTGCCAGCAGCCCCTCGGGGGATGGCTACACCTTC
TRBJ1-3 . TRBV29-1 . CSAGRSGNTIYF TGCAGCGCCGGCCGCTCTGGAAACACCATATATTTT
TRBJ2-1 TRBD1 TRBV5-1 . CASSWIRDRDNEQFF TGCGCCAGCAGCTGGATCCGGGACAGAGACAATGAGCAGTTCTTC
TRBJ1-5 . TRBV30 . CAWSKQGNQPQHF TGTGCCTGGAGCAAACAGGGTAATCAGCCCCAGCATTTT
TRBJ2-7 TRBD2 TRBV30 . CAWSVMGGRFSEQYF TGTGCCTGGAGTGTCATGGGGGGGAGGTTTTCGGAGCAGTACTTC
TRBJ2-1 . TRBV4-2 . CASSLHPDLSYNEQFF TGTGCCAGCAGCCTCCACCCGGATCTCTCCTACAATGAGCAGTTCTTC
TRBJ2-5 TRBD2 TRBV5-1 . CASSLATSGSTKTQYF TGCGCCAGCAGCCTGGCGACTAGCGGGAGTACGAAGACCCAGTACTTC
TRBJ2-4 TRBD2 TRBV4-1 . CASSQVLAGLAKNIQYF TGCGCCAGCAGCCAAGTCCTAGCGGGTCTAGCCAAAAACATTCAGTACTTC
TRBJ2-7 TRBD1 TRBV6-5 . CASSRQGFYEQYF TGTGCCAGCAGTCGACAGGGTTTTTACGAGCAGTACTTC
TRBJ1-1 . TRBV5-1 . CASSLVGTSWSEAFF TGCGCCAGCAGCTTGGTAGGGACTAGTTGGTCTGAAGCTTTCTTT
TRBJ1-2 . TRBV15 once CATSRDMGASPYGYTF TGTGCCACCAGCAGAGATATGGGGGCCTCTCCCTATGGCTACACCTTC
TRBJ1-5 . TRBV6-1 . CASSASGRQPQHF TGTGCCAGCAGTGCCTCGGGGCGTCAGCCCCAGCATTTT
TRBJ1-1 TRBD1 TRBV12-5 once CASGLVQGAYTEAFF TGTGCTAGTGGTTTGGTACAGGGGGCATACACTGAAGCTTTCTTT
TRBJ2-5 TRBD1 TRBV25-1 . CASSRAGGGKETQYF TGTGCCAGCAGTAGGGCAGGGGGTGGAAAAGAGACCCAGTACTTC
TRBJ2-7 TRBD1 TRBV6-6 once CASSPTGQGPQYF TGTGCCAGCAGCCCTACAGGACAGGGGCCGCAGTACTTC
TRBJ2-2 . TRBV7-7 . CASSLAPNTGELFF TGTGCTAGCAGCTTGGCGCCAAACACCGGGGAGCTGTTTTTT
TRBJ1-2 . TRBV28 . CASSDSATNYGYTF TGTGCCAGCAGTGATAGCGCGACTAACTATGGCTACACCTTC
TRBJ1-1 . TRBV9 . CASSAGPANTEAFF TGTGCCAGCAGCGCGGGTCCCGCGAACACTGAAGCTTTCTTT
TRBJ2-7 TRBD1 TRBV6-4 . CASSTEAGGYEQYF TGTGCCAGCAGTACCGAGGCAGGGGGCTACGAGCAGTACTTC
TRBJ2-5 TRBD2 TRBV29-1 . CSVDPGGSVETQYF TGCAGCGTTGATCCGGGCGGGAGCGTTGAGACCCAGTACTTC
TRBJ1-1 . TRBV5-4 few CASRRRQNTEAFF TGTGCCAGCAGACGACGACAGAACACTGAAGCTTTCTTT
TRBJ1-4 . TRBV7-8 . CASSLEGKLFF TGTGCCAGCAGCTTAGAGGGAAAACTGTTTTTT
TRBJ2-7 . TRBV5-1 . CASSFGAAGDEQYF TGCGCCAGCAGCTTCGGGGCCGCCGGGGACGAGCAGTACTTC